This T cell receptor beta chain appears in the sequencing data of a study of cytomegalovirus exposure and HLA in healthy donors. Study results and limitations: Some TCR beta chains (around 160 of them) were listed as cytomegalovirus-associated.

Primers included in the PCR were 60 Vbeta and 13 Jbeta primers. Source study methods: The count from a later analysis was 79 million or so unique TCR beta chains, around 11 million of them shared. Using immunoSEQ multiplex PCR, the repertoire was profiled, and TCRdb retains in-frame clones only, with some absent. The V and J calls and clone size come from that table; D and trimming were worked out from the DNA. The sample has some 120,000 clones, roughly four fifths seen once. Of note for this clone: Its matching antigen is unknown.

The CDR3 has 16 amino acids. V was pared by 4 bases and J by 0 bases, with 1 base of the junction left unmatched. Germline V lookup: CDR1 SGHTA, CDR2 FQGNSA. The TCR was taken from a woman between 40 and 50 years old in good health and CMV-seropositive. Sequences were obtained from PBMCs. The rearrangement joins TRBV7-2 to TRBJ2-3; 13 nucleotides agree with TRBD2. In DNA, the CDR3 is TGTGCCAGCAGCTCACTAGCGGGGGGGAGCACAGATACGCAGTATTTT. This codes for CASSSLAGGSTDTQYF.